Following are 27 T cell receptor beta chains from one sample sequenced in a study of blood T cell repertoires in COVID-19. Clones were sequenced by immunoSEQ multiplex PCR, and TCRdb holds only the in-frame ones, with some missing. Of 35,000 to 55,000 clones in the sample, more than 90% were seen once. The sequencing sample was made of peripheral blood. The receptors were gathered from a man in his sixties or seventies with active COVID-19.

This rearrangement joins TRBV29-1 to TRBJ2-3; 9 nucleotides match TRBD2. Looked up from germline, CDR1 is SQVTM and CDR2 is ANQGSEA. Trimming removed 6 bases from V and 0 bases from J; junction bases left unmatched: 1. The CDR3 runs 13 residues. As DNA, the CDR3 is TGCAGCGTGACTAGCGGAAGCACAGATACGCAGTATTTT. Protein sequence: CSVTSGSTDTQYF.

The rearrangement joins TRBV14 to TRBJ2-1; 8 nucleotides align to TRBD2. The J segment lost 6 bases and the V segment lost 3 bases, leaving 19 bases of the junction unmatched. This CDR3 region has 19 residues. The germline V gene encodes CDR1 SGHDN and CDR2 FVKESK. The CDR3 DNA sequence: TGTGCCAGCAGCCAGCAACCCTCGCTTGGGAGCGGGAGACGCAATGAGCAGTTCTTC. This encodes CASSQQPSLGSGRRNEQFF.

The chain uses TRBV7-2 and TRBJ2-3, with TRBD1 matching over 11 bases. Germline loops: CDR1 SGHTA, CDR2 FQGNSA. CDR3 length: 18 residues. V was pared by 5 bases and J by 5 bases, with 15 bases of the junction left unmatched. The CDR3 protein is CASSASGTGGWSGDTQYF. The CDR3 DNA reads TGTGCCAGCAGCGCGTCCGGGACAGGGGGTTGGTCAGGAGATACGCAGTATTTT.

V gene TRBV7-9 combines with J gene TRBJ2-7, with D maybe TRBD2 (5 bases). Germline V gene sequence: CDR1 SEHNR, CDR2 FQNEAQ (reference sequence). The CDR3 runs to 12 residues. V was cut by 8 bases and J by 4 bases, with 12 bases left in between. CDR3 sequence: CASRGLGYEQYF. CDR3 DNA: TGTGCCAGCCGAGGACTCGGTTACGAGCAGTACTTC.

The rearrangement links TRBV28 to TRBJ2-5; perhaps TRBD2 as D (5 bases). CDR3 length equals 13 residues. V was shortened by 10 bases and J by 2 bases, with 14 bases between the two germline ends. Germline V gene lookup returns CDR1 MDHEN and CDR2 SYDVKM. The CDR3 nucleotides read TGTGCCACCCGCGGAGCGGCTCAAGAGACCCAGTACTTC. Its protein is CATRGAAQETQYF.

V and J are TRBV19 and TRBJ2-2; 8 bases line up with TRBD1. Unmatched junction bases numbered 0, after V lost 2 bases and J lost 4 bases. Germline assignment: CDR1 LNHDA and CDR2 SQIVND (reference sequence). CDR3 length: 14 residues. Here the CDR3 reads CASSITGGTGELFF. CDR3 nucleotides: TGTGCCAGTAGTATAACAGGGGGCACCGGGGAGCTGTTTTTT.

This clone was detected a few times. This chain links TRBV25-1 with TRBJ2-7; possibly TRBD2 for D (7 bases). V was trimmed by 3 bases and J by 4 bases, leaving 13 bases between them. This CDR3 is 14 amino acids long. CDR1 and CDR2 (germline): MGHDK, SYGVNS. The CDR3 DNA reads as TGTGCCAGCAGTGACGGCGGGGGCGGGTACGAGCAGTACTTC. Encoded protein: CASSDGGGGYEQYF.

J is TRBJ2-6 and V is TRBV5-6, with 9 bases that match TRBD1. CDR3 length: 17 residues. Germline CDR1 is SGHDT and CDR2 is YYEEEE. V shed 4 bases, J shed 2 bases, and the junction held 7 bases outside the gene matches. The CDR3 loop is CASSRTGGATGANVLTF. DNA for the CDR3: TGTGCCAGCAGCAGAACAGGGGGCGCAACTGGGGCCAACGTCCTGACTTTC.

This rearrangement joins TRBV28 to TRBJ2-7; TRBD1 matches 12 bases. After removal of 7 bases from V and 2 bases from J, the junction contained 9 bases not matched to a gene. Germline assignment: CDR1 MDHEN and CDR2 SYDVKM. The length of the CDR3 is 16 residues. For the CDR3, the DNA is TGTGCCAGCACACTACCGGGACAGGGGGCGACCTACGAGCAGTACTTC. It translates to CASTLPGQGATYEQYF.

This clone was counted between two and nine times. The chain carries TRBV4-2 and TRBJ1-2; a possible D gene is TRBD1 (6 bases). Per germline, CDR1 LGHNA and CDR2 YNFKEQ. V was clipped by 0 bases and J by 6 bases, with 17 bases between them. This CDR3 contains 16 residues. The CDR3 nucleotides are TGTGCCAGCAGCCAAGAACCAGGGGAAGTGAGGAATGGCTACACCTTC. Its protein is CASSQEPGEVRNGYTF.

The gene calls are TRBV5-1 and TRBJ1-6; D gene ambiguous. This CDR3 spans 16 amino acids. Between the trimmed V and J ends, which lost 0 bases and 0 bases, there was a span of 7 bases. The V gene's germline CDR1 is SGHRS and CDR2 YFSETQ. DNA for the CDR3: TGCGCCAGCAGCTTGGGGCAGAACTCCTATAATTCACCCCTCCACTTT. Translating it yields CASSLGQNSYNSPLHF.

The chain joins TRBV12-5 to TRBJ2-7, with 10 nucleotides matching TRBD1. V gave up 5 bases and J gave up 5 bases; unmatched junction bases: 6. CDR1 and CDR2 from the germline V gene are LGHNT and FRNRAP. This CDR3 has 14 residues. CDR3: CASGPGQGIDEQYF. DNA of the CDR3: TGTGCTAGTGGTCCGGGACAGGGGATAGACGAGCAGTACTTC.

The gene calls are TRBV28 and TRBJ2-7; 7 bases match TRBD1. V lost 1 base to trimming and J lost 0 bases; unmatched junction nucleotides: 6. Germline-derived CDR1 and CDR2 are MDHEN and SYDVKM. The CDR3 is made up of 16 amino acids. This CDR3 is CASSLYGQVSSYEQYF. In nucleotides, the CDR3 is TGTGCCAGCAGTTTATATGGACAGGTGAGCTCCTACGAGCAGTACTTC.

The V call is TRBV6-2 or TRBV6-3, the J call TRBJ2-1, with D possibly being TRBD1 (8 bases). Looked up from germline, CDR1 is MNHEY and CDR2 is SVGEGT. Trimming stripped 6 bases from V and 11 bases from J, with 32 bases between. This CDR3 comprises 18 residues. The DNA of the CDR3 is TGTGCCAGCAGCCCCCCGGGGGCCGACAGGGGAGGGTGGCAAAAGCAGTTCTTC. Translating it yields CASSPPGADRGGWQKQFF.

CDR3 nucleotides: TGTGCCACCAGCAGGGATCCGACAGGGTACTACGAGCAGTACTTC. Translated, it gives CATSRDPTGYYEQYF. The chain has TRBV15 and TRBJ2-7; 7 nucleotides line up with TRBD1. Germline trimming cut 3 bases from V and 3 bases from J; bases unmatched to any gene: 8. The CDR3 has 15 residues. Germline V gene data show CDR1 as LNHNV and CDR2 as YYDKDF (reference sequence).

The V and J genes are TRBV14 and TRBJ2-4; D is unresolved. V lost 5 bases to trimming and J lost 0 bases, with 26 bases between them. This CDR3 comprises 20 residues. Germline V lookup: CDR1 SGHDN, CDR2 FVKESK. The CDR3 coding sequence is TGTGCCAGCAGCGCCAGAAGTTGGAGAGGTTTAATCCTAGCCAAAAACATTCAGTACTTC. This sequence encodes CASSARSWRGLILAKNIQYF.

This chain joins TRBV29-1 and TRBJ2-7; D unclear. Germline V gives CDR1 SQVTM, CDR2 ANQGSEA. V was shortened by 3 bases and J by 2 bases, with 11 bases between the two germline ends. This CDR3 contains 13 residues. Here the CDR3 DNA reads TGCAGCGTTGAGGCTAACAGTCCCTACGAGCAGTACTTC. Its translation is CSVEANSPYEQYF.

The chain employs TRBV4-2 and TRBJ2-7; 11 nucleotides match TRBD2. V shed 1 base, J shed 3 bases, and the junction held 2 bases outside the gene matches. Germline-derived CDR1 and CDR2 are LGHNA and YNFKEQ. The CDR3 totals 15 residues. In DNA form, the CDR3 reads TGTGCCAGCAGCCAAGCCGGGACTAGCGGCTACGAGCAGTACTTC. Its translation: CASSQAGTSGYEQYF.

In this sample, this clone turned up once. The rearrangement uses TRBV5-1 and TRBJ2-1, with 8 bases matching TRBD1. Trimming took 4 bases from V and 4 from J; bases not matched to a gene: 10. Germline V gives CDR1 SGHRS, CDR2 YFSETQ. CDR3 length equals 16 residues. CDR3 loop: CASSTRQGTTYNEQFF. CDR3 DNA sequence: TGCGCCAGCAGCACCCGACAGGGGACAACTTACAATGAGCAGTTCTTC. Complete variable domain (other parts from reference TRBV5-1 and TRBJ2-1): KAGVTQTPRYLIKTRGQQVTLSCSPISGHRSVSWYQQTPGQGLQFLFEYFSETQRNKGNFPGRFSGRQFSNSRSEMNVSTLELGDSALYLCASSTRQGTTYNEQFFGPGTRLTVL.

The gene calls are TRBV6-5 and TRBJ1-5; D remains unclear. The CDR3 loop spans 14 amino acids. Trimming shortened V by 6 bases and J by 2 bases, and 11 bases separated the two germline ends. The V gene's germline CDR1 is MNHEY and CDR2 SVGAGI. This CDR3 is CASSRLGGNQPQHF. The CDR3 nucleotides read TGTGCCAGCAGCCGCCTCGGGGGCAATCAGCCCCAGCATTTT.

This clone was counted between two and nine times. This chain joins TRBV21-1 and TRBJ1-5; the table assigns TRBD1, which was not confirmed against the DNA. TRBV21-1 is flagged as a pseudogene. The CDR3 covers 16 residues. CDR3 in amino acids: CASTPYTDRVDQPQHF. CDR3 sequence (DNA): TGTGCCAGCACCCCATATACGGACAGGGTAGATCAGCCCCAGCATTTT.

The chain couples TRBV4-2 to TRBJ2-2; 14 bases line up with TRBD2. This CDR3 has 16 amino acids. With V trimmed by 4 bases and J by 7 bases, 5 bases remained unmatched. CDR1 LGHNA and CDR2 YNFKEQ come from the germline V gene. The CDR3 loop reads CASSRGLAGADGELFF. The CDR3 region has the DNA TGTGCCAGCAGCCGGGGACTAGCGGGAGCGGACGGGGAGCTGTTTTTT.

The rearrangement links TRBV4-3 to TRBJ1-5; D is possibly TRBD1 (5 bases). V was pared by 3 bases and J by 5 bases, with 11 bases between. The CDR3 is 14 amino acids. CDR1 LGHNA and CDR2 YSLEER come from the germline V gene. This chain's CDR3 is CASSHDRADQPQHF. CDR3 bases: TGCGCCAGCAGCCACGACAGAGCTGATCAGCCCCAGCATTTT.

The chain couples TRBV11-3 to TRBJ2-7; 7 nucleotides agree with TRBD1. Per the germline V gene, CDR1 is SGHNT and CDR2 is YENEEA. With 4 bases clipped from V and 7 bases from J, the junction kept 4 bases outside the gene matches. The CDR3 totals 12 residues. CDR3: CASSSTGVEQYF. The CDR3 region has the DNA TGTGCCAGCAGCTCCACAGGGGTTGAGCAGTACTTC.

This chain joins TRBV5-3 and TRBJ2-2, with 11 bases aligning to TRBD2. TRBV5-3 is designated an ORF whose function remains uncertain. This CDR3 has 16 amino acids. Trimming at V came to 4 bases and at J to 6 bases, leaving 8 bases not matched to a gene. CDR3 sequence reads: CARSLLAGGGPGELFF. The CDR3 nucleotides are TGTGCCAGAAGCCTCCTAGCGGGAGGAGGTCCCGGGGAGCTGTTTTTT.

The gene calls are TRBV11-3 and TRBJ2-7; 7 bases are shared with TRBD1. The ends lost 5 bases at V and 2 bases at J; junction bases unmatched: 6. This CDR3 comprises 14 residues. Germline loops: CDR1 SGHNT, CDR2 YENEEA. The CDR3 nucleotides read TGTGCCAGCAGCCCAGGGGGAATCCCCTACGAGCAGTACTTC. Residues: CASSPGGIPYEQYF.

As regards this clone: The junction does not match germline at one end; this may be a read error. The J gene is TRBJ2-1, the V gene TRBV7-7, with 10 bases identical to TRBD2. Germline V lookup: CDR1 SSHAT, CDR2 FNYEAQ (reference sequence). This CDR3 is 16 amino acids long. The CDR3 DNA reads as TGTGCTAGCAGCCCCGGACTAGCGGTCAAATACAATGAGCAGTTCTTC. Its protein is CASSPGLAVKYNEQFF.